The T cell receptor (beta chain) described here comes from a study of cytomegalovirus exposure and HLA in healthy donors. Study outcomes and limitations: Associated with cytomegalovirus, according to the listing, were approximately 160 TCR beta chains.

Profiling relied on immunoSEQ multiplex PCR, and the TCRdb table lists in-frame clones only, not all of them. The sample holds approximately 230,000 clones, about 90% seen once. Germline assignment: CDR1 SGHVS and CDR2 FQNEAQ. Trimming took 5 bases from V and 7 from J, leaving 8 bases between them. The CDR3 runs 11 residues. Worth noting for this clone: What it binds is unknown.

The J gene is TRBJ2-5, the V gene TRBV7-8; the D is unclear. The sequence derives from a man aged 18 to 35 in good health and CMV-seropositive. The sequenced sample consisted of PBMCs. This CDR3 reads CASSASGTQYF. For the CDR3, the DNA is TGTGCCAGCAGCGCTTCGGGGACCCAGTACTTC.